These T cell receptor beta chains were read from a single sample in a study of tumor and adjacent non-tumor tissue in lung cancer. Using its own MiXCR run on the multiplex PCR reads, TCRdb lists one record per CDR3 protein. Of 98,000 or so distinct CDR3 sequences listed, less than 85% are singletons. Source material: distant non-tumor lung tissue. The receptors were gathered from a man aged 55 to 69 with small cell lung cancer. CDR3s include the opening cysteine and the closing phenylalanine or tryptophan. The order of the fields is clone size, J gene, V gene, D gene, CDR3 protein, CDR3 DNA. A D gene is named only where the DNA matches it firmly. Rows may omit the clone size; those that give it use once, few, many or a size class.

once | TRBJ2-3 | TRBV6-6 | . | CASTSAGGTDTQYF | TGTGCCAGCACCTCAGCAGGGGGGACAGATACCCAGTATTTT
. | TRBJ2-7 | TRBV12-3/TRBV12-4 | . | CASSFGGVAAEQYF | TGTGCCAGCAGTTTCGGTGGGGTGGCCGCCGAGCAGTATTTC
. | TRBJ2-1 | TRBV29-1 | . | CSPFETLKRHNEQFF | TGCAGCCCCTTTGAAACCCTAAAACGACACAATGAGCAGTTCTTC
. | TRBJ2-7 | TRBV12-3/TRBV12-4 | . | CAIREAGRSYEQYF | TGTGCCATCAGGGAAGCGGGTAGAAGCTACGAGCAATACTTC
. | TRBJ1-1 | TRBV12-3/TRBV12-4 | . | CASKRIGEAFF | TGTGCCAGCAAGCGGATAGGGGAAGCTTTCTTT
. | TRBJ2-1 | TRBV6-5 | . | CASGLRTYSYDEQFF | TGTGCCAGCGGGCTTCGTACTTACTCCTACGATGAGCAGTTCTTT
. | TRBJ2-1 | TRBV5-4 | TRBD2 | CTSSPFSSGRAYNEQFF | TGTACCAGCAGTCCGTTTTCTAGCGGGAGGGCCTACAATGAGCAGTTCTTC
. | TRBJ1-2 | TRBV29-1 | . | CSVGGHIYGYTF | TGCAGCGTCGGTGGGCACATCTATGGCTACACCTTC
. | TRBJ2-2 | TRBV4-2 | TRBD2 | CASMLAGDDGGELFF | TGTGCCAGCATGCTAGCGGGAGATGATGGCGGGGAGCTATTTTTT
many | TRBJ2-3 | TRBV12-3/TRBV12-4 | TRBD2 | CASSLGGGRIGKDTQYF | TGTGCCAGCAGTTTAGGGGGCGGGAGGATTGGGAAAGATACGCAGTATTTT
. | TRBJ2-1 | TRBV2 | TRBD2 | CVSSEGWTSGSRVDNEQFF | TGTGTCAGCAGTGAAGGCTGGACTAGCGGGAGTAGGGTAGACAATGAGCAGTTCTTC
. | TRBJ2-1 | TRBV5-1 | . | CTSSDQGGSYNEQFF | TGCACCAGCAGTGATCAGGGGGGCTCCTACAATGAGCAGTTCTTC
. | TRBJ2-3 | TRBV12-3/TRBV12-4 | . | CASSELAIDTQYF | TGTGCCAGCAGTGAGCTAGCGATAGATACGCAGTATTTT
. | TRBJ2-7 | TRBV6-5 | . | CPSSRHSSSGDSDEQYF | TGTCCCAGCAGTCGCCATTCCTCCTCGGGGGACAGCGACGAGCAGTACTTC
. | TRBJ2-1 | TRBV14 | . | CASSQDIVRGKPYKEQSF | TGTGCCAGCAGCCAAGATATCGTCCGGGGCAAACCCTACAAAGAGCAGTCCTTC
. | TRBJ2-6 | TRBV12-3/TRBV12-4 | . | CASSWSWSPGLIEANVLTF | TGTGCCAGCAGTTGGTCCTGGAGTCCAGGTCTGATAGAGGCCAACGTCCTGACTTTC
. | TRBJ2-7 | TRBV20-1 | . | CSAYAASYYEQYF | TGCAGTGCGTACGCAGCTAGCTACTACGAGCAGTACTTC